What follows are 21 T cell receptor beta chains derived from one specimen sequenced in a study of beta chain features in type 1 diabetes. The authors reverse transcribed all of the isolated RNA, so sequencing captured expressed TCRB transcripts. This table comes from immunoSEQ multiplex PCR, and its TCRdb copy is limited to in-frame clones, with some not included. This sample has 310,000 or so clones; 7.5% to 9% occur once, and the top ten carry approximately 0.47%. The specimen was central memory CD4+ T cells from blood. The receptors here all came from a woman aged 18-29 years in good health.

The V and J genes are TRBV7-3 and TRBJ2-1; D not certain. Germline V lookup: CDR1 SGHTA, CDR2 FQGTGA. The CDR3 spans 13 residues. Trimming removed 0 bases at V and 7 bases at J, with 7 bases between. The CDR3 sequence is CASSLTRQNEQFF. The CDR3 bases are TGTGCCAGCAGCTTAACGCGCCAGAATGAGCAGTTCTTC.

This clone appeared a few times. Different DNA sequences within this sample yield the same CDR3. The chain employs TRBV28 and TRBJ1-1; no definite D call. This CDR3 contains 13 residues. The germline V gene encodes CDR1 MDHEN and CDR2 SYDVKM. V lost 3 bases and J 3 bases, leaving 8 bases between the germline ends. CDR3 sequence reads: CASSLDSYTEAFF. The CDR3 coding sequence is TGTGCCAGCAGTTTGGACTCTTACACTGAAGCTTTCTTT.

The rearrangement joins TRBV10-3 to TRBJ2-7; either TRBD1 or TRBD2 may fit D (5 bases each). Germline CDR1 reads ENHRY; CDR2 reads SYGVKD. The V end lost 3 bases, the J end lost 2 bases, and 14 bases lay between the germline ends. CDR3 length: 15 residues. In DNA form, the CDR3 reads TGTGCCATCAGTGAAACCGGGACCGGAGCCTACGAGCAGTACTTC. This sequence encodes CAISETGTGAYEQYF.

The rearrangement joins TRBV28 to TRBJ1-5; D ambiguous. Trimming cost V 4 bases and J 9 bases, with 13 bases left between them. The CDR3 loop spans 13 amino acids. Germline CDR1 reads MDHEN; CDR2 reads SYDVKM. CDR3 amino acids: CASSSPPLGPQHF. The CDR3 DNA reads TGTGCCAGCAGTTCTCCCCCCCTGGGGCCCCAGCATTTT.

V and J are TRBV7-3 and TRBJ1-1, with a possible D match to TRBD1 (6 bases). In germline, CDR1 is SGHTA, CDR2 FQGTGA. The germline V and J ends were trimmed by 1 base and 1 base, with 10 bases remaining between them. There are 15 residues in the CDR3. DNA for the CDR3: TGTGCCAGCAGCTTAATCGGGGGCCCGAACACTGAAGCTTTCTTT. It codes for CASSLIGGPNTEAFF.

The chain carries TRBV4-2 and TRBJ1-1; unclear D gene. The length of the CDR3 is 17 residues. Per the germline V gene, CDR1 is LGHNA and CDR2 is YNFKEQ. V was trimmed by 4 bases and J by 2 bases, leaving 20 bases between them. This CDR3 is CASSPVGEISSNTEAFF. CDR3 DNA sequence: TGTGCCAGCAGCCCAGTCGGGGAGATCAGCAGTAACACTGAAGCTTTCTTT.

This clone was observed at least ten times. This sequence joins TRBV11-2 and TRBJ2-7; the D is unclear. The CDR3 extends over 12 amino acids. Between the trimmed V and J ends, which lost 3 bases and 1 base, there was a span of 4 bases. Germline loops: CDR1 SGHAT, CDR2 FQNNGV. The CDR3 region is CASSLSSYEQYF. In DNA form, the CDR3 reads TGTGCCAGCAGCTTGAGTTCCTACGAGCAGTACTTC.

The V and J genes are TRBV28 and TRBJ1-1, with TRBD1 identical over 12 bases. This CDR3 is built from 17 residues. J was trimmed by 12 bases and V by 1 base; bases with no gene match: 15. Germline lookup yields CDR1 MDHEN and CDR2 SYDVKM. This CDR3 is CASSLLRLRDRGRKTFF. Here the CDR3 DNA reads TGTGCCAGCAGTTTATTGAGACTACGGGACAGGGGGCGAAAAACTTTCTTT.

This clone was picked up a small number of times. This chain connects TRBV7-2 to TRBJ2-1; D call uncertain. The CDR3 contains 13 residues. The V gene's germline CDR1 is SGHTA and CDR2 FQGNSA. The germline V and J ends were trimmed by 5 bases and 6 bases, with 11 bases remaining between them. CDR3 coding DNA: TGTGCCAGCAGCCCCTATCTCTTCAATGAGCAGTTCTTC. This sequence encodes CASSPYLFNEQFF. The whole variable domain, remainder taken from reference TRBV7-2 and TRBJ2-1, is GAGVSQSPSNKVTEKGKDVELRCDPISGHTALYWYRQSLGQGLEFLIYFQGNSAPDKSGLPSDRFSAERTGGSVSTLTIQRTQQEDSAVYLCASSPYLFNEQFFGPGTRLTVL.

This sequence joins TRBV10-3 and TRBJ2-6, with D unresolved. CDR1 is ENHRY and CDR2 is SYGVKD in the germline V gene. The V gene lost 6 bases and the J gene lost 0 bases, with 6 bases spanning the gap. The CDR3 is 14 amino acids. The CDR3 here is CAIRENSGANVLTF. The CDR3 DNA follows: TGTGCCATCAGGGAGAACTCTGGGGCCAACGTCCTGACTTTC.

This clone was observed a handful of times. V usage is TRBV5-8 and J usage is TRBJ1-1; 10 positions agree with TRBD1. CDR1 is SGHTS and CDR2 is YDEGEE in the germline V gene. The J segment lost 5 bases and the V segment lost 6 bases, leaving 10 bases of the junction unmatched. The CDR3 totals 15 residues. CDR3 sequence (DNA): TGTGCCAGCAACCAAGTGGGACAGGGGAGAACTGAAGCTTTCTTT. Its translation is CASNQVGQGRTEAFF.

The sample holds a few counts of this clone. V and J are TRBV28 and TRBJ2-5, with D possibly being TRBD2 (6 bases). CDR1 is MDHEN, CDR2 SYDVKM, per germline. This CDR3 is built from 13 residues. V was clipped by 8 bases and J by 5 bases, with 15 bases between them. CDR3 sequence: CASRQGSGETQYF. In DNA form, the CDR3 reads TGTGCCAGCCGACAAGGGAGCGGGGAGACCCAGTACTTC.

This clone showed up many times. The CDR3 region has the DNA TGTGCCATCAGTGGACTAGCGGGAGCAGAGGAGCTGTTTTTT. Residues: CAISGLAGAEELFF. The genes are TRBV10-3 and TRBJ2-2; 12 nucleotides agree with TRBD2. Germline CDR1 is ENHRY and CDR2 is SYGVKD. The CDR3 is made up of 14 amino acids. V lost 4 bases, J lost 10 bases, and 4 bases stayed unmatched.

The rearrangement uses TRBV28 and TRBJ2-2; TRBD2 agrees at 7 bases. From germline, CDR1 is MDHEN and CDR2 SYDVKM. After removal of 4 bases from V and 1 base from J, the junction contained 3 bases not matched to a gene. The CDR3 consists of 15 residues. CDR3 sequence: CASSWEGWNTGELFF. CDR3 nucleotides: TGTGCCAGCAGTTGGGAGGGTTGGAACACCGGGGAGCTGTTTTTT.

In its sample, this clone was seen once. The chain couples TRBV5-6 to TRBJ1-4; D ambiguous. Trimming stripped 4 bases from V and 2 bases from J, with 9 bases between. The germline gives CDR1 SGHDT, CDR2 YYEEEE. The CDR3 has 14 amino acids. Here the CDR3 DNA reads TGTGCCAGCAGCCTCGGTTATACTAATGAAAAACTGTTTTTT. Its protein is CASSLGYTNEKLFF.

CDR3 protein: CASILSGVSYEQYF. In nucleotides, the CDR3 is TGTGCCAGCATTTTAAGCGGGGTCTCCTACGAGCAGTACTTC. This chain links TRBV6-1 with TRBJ2-7; 7 bases agree with TRBD2. The CDR3 is made up of 14 amino acids. V was clipped by 7 bases and J by 0 bases; unmatched bases: 6. In germline, CDR1 is MNHNS, CDR2 SASEGT.

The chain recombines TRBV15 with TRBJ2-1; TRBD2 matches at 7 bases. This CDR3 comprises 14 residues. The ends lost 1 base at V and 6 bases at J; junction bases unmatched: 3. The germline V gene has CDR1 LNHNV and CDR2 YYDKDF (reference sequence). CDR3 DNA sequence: TGTGCCACCAGCAGAGCCCGCGGGGGCAATGAGCAGTTCTTC. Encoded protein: CATSRARGGNEQFF.

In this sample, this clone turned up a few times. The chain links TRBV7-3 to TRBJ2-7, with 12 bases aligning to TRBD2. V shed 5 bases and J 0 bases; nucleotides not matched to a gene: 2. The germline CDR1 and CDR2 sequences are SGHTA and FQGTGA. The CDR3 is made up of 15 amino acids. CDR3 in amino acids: CASSRTSGTSYEQYF. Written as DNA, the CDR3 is TGTGCCAGCAGCCGGACTAGCGGGACCTCCTACGAGCAGTACTTC. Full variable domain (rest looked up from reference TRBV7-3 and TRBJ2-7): GAGVSQTPSNKVTEKGKYVELRCDPISGHTALYWYRQSLGQGPEFLIYFQGTGAADDSGLPNDRFFAVRPEGSVSTLKIQRTERGDSAVYLCASSRTSGTSYEQYFGPGTRLTVT.

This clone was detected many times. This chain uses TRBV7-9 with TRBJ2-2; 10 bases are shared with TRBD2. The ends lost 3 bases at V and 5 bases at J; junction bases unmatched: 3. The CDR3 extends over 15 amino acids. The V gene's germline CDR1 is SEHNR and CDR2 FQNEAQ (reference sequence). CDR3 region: CASSFPSGRTGELFF. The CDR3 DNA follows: TGTGCCAGCAGCTTCCCTAGCGGGAGAACCGGGGAGCTGTTTTTT.

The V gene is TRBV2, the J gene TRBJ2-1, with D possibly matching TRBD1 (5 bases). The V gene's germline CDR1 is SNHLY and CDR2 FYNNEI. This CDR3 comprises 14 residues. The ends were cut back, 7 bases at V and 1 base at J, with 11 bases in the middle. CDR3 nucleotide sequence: TGTGCCAGCAACCCGACAGAGTCCTACAATGAGCAGTTCTTC. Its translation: CASNPTESYNEQFF.

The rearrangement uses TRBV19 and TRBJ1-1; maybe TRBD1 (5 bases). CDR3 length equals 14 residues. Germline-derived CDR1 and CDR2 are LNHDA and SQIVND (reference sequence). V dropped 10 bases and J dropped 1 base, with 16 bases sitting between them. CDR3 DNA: TGTGCCACCAGAAAGCCCGACAGGAACACTGAAGCTTTCTTT. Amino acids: CATRKPDRNTEAFF. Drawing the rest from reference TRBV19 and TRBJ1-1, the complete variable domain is DGGITQSPKYLFRKEGQNVTLSCEQNLNHDAMYWYRQDPGQGLRLIYYSQIVNDFQKGDIAEGYSVSREKKESFPLTVTSAQKNPTAFYLCATRKPDRNTEAFFGQGTRLTVV.